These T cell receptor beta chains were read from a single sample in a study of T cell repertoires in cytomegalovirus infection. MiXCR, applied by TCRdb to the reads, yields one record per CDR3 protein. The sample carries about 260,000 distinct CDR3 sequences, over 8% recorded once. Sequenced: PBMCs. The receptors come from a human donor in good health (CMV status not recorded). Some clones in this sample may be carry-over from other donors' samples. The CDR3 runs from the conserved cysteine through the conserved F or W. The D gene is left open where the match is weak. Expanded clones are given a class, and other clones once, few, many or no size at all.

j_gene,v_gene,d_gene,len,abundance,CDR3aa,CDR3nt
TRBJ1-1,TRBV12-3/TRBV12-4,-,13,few,CASRSPNGAEAFF,TGTGCCAGCAGGTCACCAAATGGCGCTGAAGCTTTCTTT
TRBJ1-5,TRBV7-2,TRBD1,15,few,CASSLRQGVNQPQHF,TGTGCCAGCAGCCTAAGACAGGGGGTAAATCAGCCCCAGCATTTT
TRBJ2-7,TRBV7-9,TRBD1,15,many,CASKVGQAGVDEQYF,TGTGCCAGCAAAGTGGGACAGGCAGGGGTTGACGAGCAGTACTTC
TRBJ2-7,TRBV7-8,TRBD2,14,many,CASTPSGSLHEQYF,TGTGCCAGCACCCCTAGCGGGAGCCTCCACGAGCAGTACTTC
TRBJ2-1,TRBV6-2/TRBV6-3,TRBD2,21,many,CASSPLAGGPGSPAGLNEQFF,TGTGCCAGCAGTCCACTAGCGGGAGGGCCAGGGTCCCCCGCGGGTCTCAATGAGCAGTTCTTC
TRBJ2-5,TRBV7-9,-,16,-,CASSPGGGTNQETQYF,TGTGCCAGCAGCCCGGGCGGAGGAACCAACCAAGAGACCCAGTACTTC
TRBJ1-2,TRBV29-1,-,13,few,CSVLTRELGGYTF,TGCAGCGTCCTAACCCGGGAACTCGGGGGCTACACCTTC
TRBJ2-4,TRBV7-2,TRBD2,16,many,CASSLEGGPAKNIQYF,TGTGCCAGCAGCTTAGAGGGAGGGCCTGCCAAAAACATTCAGTACTTC
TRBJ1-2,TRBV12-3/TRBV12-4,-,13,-,CASTPPGGDGYTF,TGTGCCAGCACCCCCCCCGGAGGGGACGGCTACACCTTC
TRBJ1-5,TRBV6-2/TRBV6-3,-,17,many,CASSLLGPTSSNQPQHF,TGTGCCAGCAGTCTATTGGGACCGACAAGCAGCAATCAGCCCCAGCATTTT
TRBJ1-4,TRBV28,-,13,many,CASSFGSGVRRFF,TGTGCCAGCAGTTTCGGGTCAGGGGTGCGGCGGTTTTTT
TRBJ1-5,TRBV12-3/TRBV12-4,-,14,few,CASSLGARAALMHF,TGTGCCAGCAGTTTAGGGGCTCGGGCAGCCTTGATGCATTTT
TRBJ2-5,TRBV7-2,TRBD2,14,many,CASSFSGRQETQYF,TGTGCCAGCAGCTTTAGCGGGAGACAAGAGACCCAGTACTTC
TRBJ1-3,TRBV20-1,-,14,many,CSASESNSGNTIYF,TGCAGTGCTAGCGAGAGCAACTCTGGAAACACCATATATTTT
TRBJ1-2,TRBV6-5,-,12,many,CASSRGSYGYTF,TGTGCCAGCAGTCGGGGTAGCTATGGCTACACCTTC
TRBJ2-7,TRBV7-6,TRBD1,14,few,CASSRMDREAEQYF,TGTGCCAGCAGCCGGATGGACAGGGAAGCCGAGCAGTACTTC
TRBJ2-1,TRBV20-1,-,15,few,CSARDGLKAYNEQFF,TGCAGTGCTAGGGACGGCCTTAAAGCCTACAATGAGCAGTTCTTC
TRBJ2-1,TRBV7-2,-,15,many,CASSLAPGSYNEQFF,TGTGCCAGCAGCTTAGCCCCAGGGTCCTACAATGAGCAGTTCTTC